This passage covers 9 T cell receptor beta chains from one sample sequenced in a study of shared clonotypes between healthy human individuals. The table came from immunoSEQ multiplex PCR; TCRdb's copy has only in-frame clones and leaves some out. The sample has a few million clones, approximately 96% seen once. Sequencing used naive CD4+ T cells sorted from blood. Documented subset: CD45RA+ positively selected. Every receptor here comes from a man younger than 30 in good health.

The V call is TRBV27, the J call TRBJ1-5, with D possibly TRBD1 on 5 matching bases. The CDR3 sequence is 16 residues long. Per germline, CDR1 MNHEY and CDR2 SMNVEV (reference sequence). Trimming took off 6 bases at V and 0 bases at J, with 15 bases between the two ends. The CDR3 nucleotides are TGTGCCAGCAGACTCCAGGGTGTAGGTAGCAATCAGCCCCAGCATTTT. As protein: CASRLQGVGSNQPQHF.

V is TRBV15 and J is TRBJ2-3, with 9 bases aligning to TRBD2. Germline V CDR1 and CDR2: LNHNV, YYDKDF (reference sequence). The CDR3 is 21 residues long. V gave up 1 base and J gave up 2 bases; unmatched junction bases: 19. The CDR3 here is CATSRAVAGARPTFITDTQYF. CDR3 bases: TGTGCCACCAGCAGAGCAGTAGCGGGGGCCCGCCCAACATTCATCACAGATACGCAGTATTTT.

V usage is TRBV14 and J usage is TRBJ2-3, with D tentatively TRBD1 (5 bases). With 0 bases removed from V and 2 bases from J, the gap between germline ends came to 15 bases. The CDR3 is 17 residues long. Per the germline V gene, CDR1 is SGHDN and CDR2 is FVKESK. The CDR3 loop is CASSQEKAGKATDTQYF. The CDR3, as DNA: TGTGCCAGCAGCCAAGAGAAGGCAGGGAAGGCCACAGATACGCAGTATTTT.

The chain couples TRBV10-3 to TRBJ1-3, with 9 nucleotides matching TRBD1. J lost 4 bases, V lost 3 bases, and 7 bases had no gene match. Per germline, CDR1 ENHRY and CDR2 SYGVKD. The CDR3 consists of 16 residues. This chain's CDR3 is CAISDLGQGTGNTIYF. In nucleotides, the CDR3 is TGTGCCATCAGTGACCTTGGACAGGGGACAGGAAACACCATATATTTT.

This clone was picked up one time. Distinct nucleotide sequences in the sample also encode this CDR3. J is TRBJ2-5 and V is TRBV18, with 9 nucleotides matching TRBD2. CDR1 is KGHSH and CDR2 is LQKENI in the germline V gene. The CDR3 is made up of 15 amino acids. V gave up 3 bases and J gave up 0 bases; unmatched junction bases: 2. Written as DNA, the CDR3 is TGTGCCAGCTCACCTTTAGCGGGAGACCAAGAGACCCAGTACTTC. Translating it yields CASSPLAGDQETQYF.

V gene TRBV28 combines with J gene TRBJ1-1; no reliable D call. CDR1 is MDHEN, CDR2 SYDVKM, per germline. This CDR3 comprises 12 residues. Trimming pared 6 bases from V and 0 bases from J, leaving 5 bases between. This CDR3 is CASRYMNTEAFF. The CDR3 nucleotides are TGTGCCAGCAGGTACATGAACACTGAAGCTTTCTTT. Complete variable domain (other parts from reference TRBV28 and TRBJ1-1): DVKVTQSSRYLVKRTGEKVFLECVQDMDHENMFWYRQDPGLGLRLIYFSYDVKMKEKGDIPEGYSVSREKKERFSLILESASTNQTSMYLCASRYMNTEAFFGQGTRLTVV.

CDR3 loop: CASTRVRNQPQHF. Written as DNA, the CDR3 is TGTGCCAGCACCCGGGTGCGTAATCAGCCCCAGCATTTT. The chain uses TRBV28 and TRBJ1-5; D is undetermined. Trimming left V 7 bases short and J 4 bases short, with 11 bases between. Germline V gives CDR1 MDHEN, CDR2 SYDVKM. This CDR3 has 13 amino acids.

This chain uses TRBV29-1 with TRBJ1-5, with TRBD1 matching over 10 bases. Germline lookup yields CDR1 SQVTM and CDR2 ANQGSEA. Trimming cost V 4 bases and J 4 bases; bases outside gene matches: 7. The CDR3 sequence is 15 residues long. CDR3 sequence reads: CSVGGDRGKNQPQHF. For the CDR3, the DNA is TGCAGCGTTGGAGGGGACAGGGGAAAAAATCAGCCCCAGCATTTT.

This clone is a singleton in its sample. The chain has TRBV28 and TRBJ1-6; D not resolved. Germline CDR1 reads MDHEN; CDR2 reads SYDVKM. With 2 bases removed from V and 5 bases from J, the gap between germline ends came to 7 bases. The CDR3 has 14 amino acids. CDR3 residues: CASSLQINNSPLHF. CDR3 sequence (DNA): TGTGCCAGCAGTTTACAGATTAATAATTCACCCCTCCACTTT.